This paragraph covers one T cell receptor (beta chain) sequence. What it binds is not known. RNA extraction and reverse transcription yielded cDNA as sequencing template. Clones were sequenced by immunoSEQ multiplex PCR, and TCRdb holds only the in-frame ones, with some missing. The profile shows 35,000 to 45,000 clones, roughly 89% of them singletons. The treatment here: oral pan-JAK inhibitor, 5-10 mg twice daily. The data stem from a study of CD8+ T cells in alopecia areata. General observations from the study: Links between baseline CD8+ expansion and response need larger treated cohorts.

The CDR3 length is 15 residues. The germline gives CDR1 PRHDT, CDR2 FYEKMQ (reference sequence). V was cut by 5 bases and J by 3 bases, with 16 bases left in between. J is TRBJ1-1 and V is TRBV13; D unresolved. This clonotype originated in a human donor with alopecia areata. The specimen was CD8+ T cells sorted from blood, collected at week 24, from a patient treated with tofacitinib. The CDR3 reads CASSRPGWGDTEAFF. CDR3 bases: TGTGCCAGCAGCCGTCCGGGGTGGGGAGACACTGAAGCTTTCTTT.